The clone carrying this TCR beta chain has just a few counts. Its antigen is unidentified. A J-beta primer mix and a sample-barcoded 5' primer were used in a second PCR of about 7 to 12 cycles. TCRdb passed the 5' RACE reads through MiXCR, listing each CDR3 protein once. The sample consists of roughly 1,500,000 distinct CDR3 sequences, 30% to 40% of them appearing once. The data were taken from a study of blood T cells in healthy people across ages. Overall study findings and caveats: Long-lived and aged donors differed, with more naive CD4+ cells and higher diversity in the long-lived.

Per germline, CDR1 LGHDT and CDR2 YNNKEL (reference sequence). CDR3 length equals 15 residues. V lost 2 bases, J lost 6 bases, and 8 bases stayed unmatched. The chain recombines TRBV3-1 with TRBJ2-7; 9 bases agree with TRBD2. The clonotype was recovered from a woman in her 30s in good health. What was sequenced was blood. The CDR3 loop reads CASSQLAGSPGEQYF. The CDR3, as DNA: TGTGCCAGCAGCCAACTAGCGGGGAGCCCGGGCGAGCAGTACTTC.